What follows are 3 T cell receptor beta chains derived from one specimen sequenced in a study of T-cell reconstitution after alpha-beta-depleted transplantation in children. For TCRbeta, the library was prepared with unique molecular identifiers. TCRdb reanalysed the PCR reads using MiXCR and keeps one entry per CDR3 protein. The repertoire consists of about 500,000 distinct CDR3 sequences, with 32% occurring once and the leading ten covering around 2.4%. Source: PBMCs from the stem cell graft donor, taken from the stem cell graft. Receptors originate from a human donor who donated a stem cell graft to a child with aplastic anemia.

This sequence joins TRBV5-1 and TRBJ2-7, with 7 bases identical to TRBD2. This CDR3 has 13 residues. CDR1 is SGHRS and CDR2 is YFSETQ in the germline V gene. Trimming cost V 7 bases and J 2 bases; bases outside gene matches: 6. This chain's CDR3 is CASPTSAAYEQYF. As DNA, the CDR3 is TGCGCCAGCCCTACTAGCGCGGCCTACGAGCAGTACTTC.

This clonotype has just a few counts. The rearrangement joins TRBV5-5 to TRBJ1-3; D possibly corresponds to TRBD1 (6 bases). V dropped 3 bases and J dropped 0 bases, with 13 bases sitting between them. Germline CDR1 and CDR2: SGHKS and YYEKEE (reference sequence). The CDR3 covers 16 residues. CDR3 amino acids: CASSYEDSSSGNTIYF. Here the CDR3 DNA reads TGTGCCAGCAGCTATGAGGACAGTTCCTCTGGAAACACCATATATTTT.

The chain is built from TRBV29-1 and TRBJ1-1; 7 nucleotides line up with TRBD1. This CDR3 contains 12 residues. Unmatched junction bases numbered 13, after V lost 7 bases and J lost 11 bases. CDR1 SQVTM and CDR2 ANQGSEA come from the germline V gene. The CDR3 protein is CSASTGRGVAFF. As DNA, the CDR3 is TGCAGCGCCTCGACAGGGAGAGGGGTCGCTTTCTTT.